The T cell receptor (beta chain) described here comes from a study of regulatory T cells in long-lasting Graves disease. Libraries of TCR beta came from iRepertoire HTBI primers plus Arm-PCR of CDR3 regions. MiXCR, applied by TCRdb to the multiplex PCR reads, yields one record per CDR3 protein. The sample has 560,000 or so distinct CDR3 sequences, roughly 15% seen once. As to time point: newly diagnosed GD, antithyroid drugs for less than 3 months. There was RNA extracted from PBMCs, and the TCR library was made from it. V lost 4 bases and J 9 bases, leaving 13 bases between the germline ends. The germline CDR1 and CDR2 sequences are SGHTA and FQGNSA. The CDR3 has 14 residues. These data also formed part of another study, on T cells in Graves' hyperthyroidism and ophthalmopathy.

This receptor was identified in a man aged 18 to 30 with Graves disease. V gene TRBV7-2 combines with J gene TRBJ1-6; the D gene is possibly TRBD1 (5 bases). The specimen comprised peripheral blood mononuclear cells (PBMCs), sampled at new diagnosis, from a patient treated with antithyroid drugs. Here the CDR3 DNA reads TGTGCCAGCAGCTCCTCAGGGTACAGTTCACCCCTCCACTTT. Protein: CASSSSGYSSPLHF. The entire variable domain, with the rest obtained from reference TRBV7-2 and TRBJ1-6, is as follows: GAGVSQSPSNKVTEKGKDVELRCDPISGHTALYWYRQSLGQGLEFLIYFQGNSAPDKSGLPSDRFSAERTGGSVSTLTIQRTQQEDSAVYLCASSSSGYSSPLHFGNGTRLTVT.